The source of this T cell receptor beta chain is a study of shared clonotypes between healthy human individuals. Regarding the study as a whole: It was the non-shared clonotypes that had lower generation probabilities than clonotypes shared by all four donors.

Germline V CDR1 and CDR2: SGHRS, YFSETQ. Trimming stripped 9 bases from V and 3 bases from J, with 12 bases between. The CDR3 runs 12 residues. About this clone itself: What it binds is not known.

Profiled with immunoSEQ multiplex PCR; TCRdb holds only in-frame clones, not every one. The sample records over a million clones, around 78% being singletons. This TCR was sampled from a man in his late teens or twenties in good health. Some clones in this sample may be carry-over from other donors' samples. The chain joins TRBV5-1 to TRBJ1-2; unclear D gene. The sample was memory CD4+ T cells from PBMCs. As to subset: CD45RA-negative fraction. CDR3 nucleotide sequence: TGCGCCACCAGAACGGAAGACTATGGCTACACCTTC. This translates into CATRTEDYGYTF.